A single sample gave rise to the 14 T cell receptor beta chains below, sequenced in a study of blood T cell repertoires in COVID-19. The data were produced by immunoSEQ multiplex PCR, yet TCRdb's version contains in-frame clones alone and is incomplete. This sample yields roughly 250,000 clones, of which approximately 90% are seen a single time; approximately 2.5% belongs to the top ten. The sequencing input was PBMCs or T cells enriched from blood (not recorded which). These receptors were taken from a woman aged 40 to 50 with acute COVID-19.

The chain links TRBV28 to TRBJ1-2; perhaps TRBD1 as D (5 bases). Trimming left V 6 bases short and J 5 bases short, with 16 bases between. The CDR3 runs 14 residues. CDR1 MDHEN and CDR2 SYDVKM come from the germline V gene. CDR3 coding DNA: TGTGCCAGCAGCCAGTTTTCAGGGCAGTATGGCTACACCTTC. Translation: CASSQFSGQYGYTF.

The chain recombines TRBV5-1 with TRBJ1-1; maybe TRBD1 (5 bases). V was shortened by 1 base and J by 1 base, with 11 bases between the two germline ends. The CDR3 is made up of 15 amino acids. Germline CDR1 and CDR2: SGHRS and YFSETQ. CDR3 sequence: CASSLRTGSNTEAFF. In nucleotides, the CDR3 is TGCGCCAGCAGCTTGCGTACAGGTTCGAACACTGAAGCTTTCTTT.

This chain uses TRBV24-1 with TRBJ2-3, with a possible D match to TRBD1 (7 bases). CDR1 and CDR2 from the germline V gene are KGHDR and SFDVKD. Trimming pared 6 bases from V and 12 bases from J, leaving 15 bases between. This CDR3 contains 12 residues. CDR3 loop: CATSPFRGEQYF. CDR3 in DNA: TGTGCCACCAGTCCCTTCAGGGGGGAACAGTATTTT.

This rearrangement joins TRBV7-9 to TRBJ1-1; D uncertain. V lost 6 bases to trimming and J lost 6 bases, with 8 bases between them. Germline V lookup: CDR1 SEHNR, CDR2 FQNEAQ (reference sequence). The CDR3 is 11 amino acids. The CDR3 region is CASRITAEAFF. CDR3 coding DNA: TGTGCCAGCAGGATAACAGCTGAAGCTTTCTTT.

The rearrangement links TRBV24-1 to TRBJ2-7, with D perhaps matching TRBD1 (5 bases). CDR1 and CDR2 (germline): KGHDR, SFDVKD. V lost 3 bases to trimming and J lost 3 bases, with 5 bases between them. The CDR3 has 12 amino acids. This CDR3 reads CATSDDSYEQYF. CDR3 DNA: TGTGCCACCAGTGATGACAGCTACGAGCAGTACTTC.

This rearrangement joins TRBV2 to TRBJ1-1; D perhaps matches TRBD1 (5 bases). Germline-derived CDR1 and CDR2 are SNHLY and FYNNEI. Trimming took 7 bases from V and 7 from J, leaving 13 bases between them. The CDR3 is 12 residues long. Here the CDR3 reads CASTNGGSEAFF. DNA of the CDR3: TGTGCCAGCACCAACGGGGGGAGTGAAGCTTTCTTT.

CDR3 residues: CASSQGTGNEQFF. The DNA of the CDR3 is TGTGCCAGCAGCCAAGGGACGGGAAATGAGCAGTTCTTC. This chain connects TRBV14 to TRBJ2-1; tentatively, D is TRBD2 (5 bases). Germline assignment: CDR1 SGHDN and CDR2 FVKESK. This CDR3 is built from 13 residues. V was cut by 1 base and J by 7 bases, with 8 bases left in between. Full variable domain (missing parts from reference TRBV14 and TRBJ2-1): EAGVTQFPSHSVIEKGQTVTLRCDPISGHDNLYWYRRVMGKEIKFLLHFVKESKQDESGMPNNRFLAERTGGTYSTLKVQPAELEDSGVYFCASSQGTGNEQFFGPGTRLTVL.

The gene calls are TRBV19 and TRBJ1-5; 8 bases are shared with TRBD1. This CDR3 has 15 residues. V lost 6 bases to trimming and J lost 3 bases; unmatched junction nucleotides: 7. Germline V gene lookup returns CDR1 LNHDA and CDR2 SQIVND (reference sequence). CDR3 sequence: CASSREDRVNQPQHF. The CDR3 bases are TGTGCCAGTAGCAGAGAGGACAGGGTCAATCAGCCCCAGCATTTT.

The chain has TRBV28 and TRBJ1-2, with a weak D call TRBD1 (5 bases). V was shortened by 2 bases and J by 4 bases, with 14 bases between the two germline ends. This CDR3 has 15 amino acids. Germline loops: CDR1 MDHEN, CDR2 SYDVKM. As DNA, the CDR3 is TGTGCCAGCAGTTTAGCGGGGCGAGGGGTCTATGGCTACACCTTC. This gives the protein CASSLAGRGVYGYTF.

This clone was counted a single time. In nucleotides, the CDR3 is TGTGCCAGTAACCCCGGGACAGAATCGTACGAGCAGTACTTC. It specifies CASNPGTESYEQYF. The chain carries TRBV19 and TRBJ2-7; 7 bases match TRBD1. V lost 7 bases, J lost 4 bases, and 10 bases stayed unmatched. The V gene's germline CDR1 is LNHDA and CDR2 SQIVND (reference sequence). The CDR3 runs 14 residues.

The chain has TRBV21-1 and TRBJ1-4; the table names TRBD1, a call not compared with the DNA. TRBV21-1 is listed as a pseudogene. The CDR3 totals 14 residues. CDR3 residues: CASSTGQGGEKLFF. CDR3 sequence (DNA): TGTGCCAGCAGCACGGGACAGGGAGGGGAAAAACTGTTTTTT.

The chain has TRBV28 and TRBJ1-6; maybe TRBD1 (6 bases). Germline CDR1 and CDR2: MDHEN and SYDVKM. There are 15 residues in the CDR3. Trimming stripped 5 bases from V and 10 bases from J, with 18 bases between. The CDR3 reads CASSSLRRGRSPLHF. CDR3 nucleotide sequence: TGTGCCAGCAGTAGCCTCCGCAGGGGCAGATCACCCCTCCACTTT.

The chain links TRBV24-1 to TRBJ2-3; possible D gene TRBD2, 6 bases. With 2 bases removed from V and 1 base from J, the gap between germline ends came to 15 bases. The CDR3 runs 17 residues. CDR1 and CDR2 from the germline V gene are KGHDR and SFDVKD. CDR3 coding DNA: TGTGCCACCAGTGATTACCCGAGCGGGTCCCGCACAGATACGCAGTATTTT. Its protein product is CATSDYPSGSRTDTQYF.

The chain combines TRBV7-2 with TRBJ1-3; a possible D gene is TRBD1 (6 bases). Germline loops: CDR1 SGHTA, CDR2 FQGNSA. This CDR3 is 20 amino acids long. V was trimmed by 0 bases and J by 0 bases, leaving 21 bases between them. The CDR3 loop reads CASSLAIPSPTGDSGNTIYF. In DNA, the CDR3 is TGTGCCAGCAGCTTAGCAATCCCCTCCCCGACAGGAGACTCTGGAAACACCATATATTTT.